A selection of T cell receptor beta chains follows, all from one sample in a study of T cell changes during pregnancy in multiple sclerosis. Sequenced by immunoSEQ multiplex PCR; TCRdb stores in-frame clones only, minus some. The sample includes about 120,000 clones, 93% of them seen just once. Sample: peripheral blood, taken before pregnancy. These receptors were obtained from a female donor with multiple sclerosis, enrolled in a pregnancy study. Both conserved end residues are part of each CDR3. Fields, in order: V gene, CDR3 protein.

V: TRBV10-1
CDR3: CASKDSRDFYNEQFF

V: TRBV12-5
CDR3: CASGPRTGINEQFF

V: TRBV18
CDR3: CASSPGSDTQYF

V: TRBV27
CDR3: CASSPRAVAYEQYF

V: TRBV7-9
CDR3: CASSSGGAGRGEKLFF

V: TRBV30
CDR3: CAWSVGGADGYTF

V: TRBV27
CDR3: CASSAGGDPSEQYF

V: TRBV5-5
CDR3: CASSSLLGRSSNEQFF

V: TRBV11-3
CDR3: CASSSGLAGGGGTDTQYF

V: TRBV19
CDR3: CASRVQTNTGELFF

V: TRBV18
CDR3: CASSPPAGEETQYF

V: TRBV2
CDR3: CASRGTGGNQPQHF

V: TRBV10-3
CDR3: CAISPDRASSYEQYF

V: TRBV7-9
CDR3: CASNPQGSSEKLFF